These T cell receptor beta chains were read from a single sample in a study of a mutant IDH1 vaccine in newly diagnosed glioma. Clones were read by immunoSEQ multiplex PCR, and TCRdb kept only the in-frame ones, dropping some. The sample carries around 63,000 clones, about 91% recorded once. The sequencing used PBMCs, collected from a glioma patient treated with radiotherapy, temozolomide or both. The receptors were sampled from a man aged 45-60 years with glioma. The CDR3 runs from the conserved cysteine through the conserved F or W. Each record gives: D gene, clone size, J gene, V gene, CDR3 protein, CDR3 DNA. The D gene is left open where the match is weak. The listing skips clone size in some rows; elsewhere it reads once, few, many or a size class.

d_gene: TRBD2
abundance: NA
j_gene: TRBJ2-5
v_gene: TRBV5-1
CDR3aa: CASSLDRTSGRGSQYF
CDR3nt: TGCGCCAGCAGCTTGGACAGGACTAGCGGGAGAGGGTCCCAGTACTTC

d_gene: NA
abundance: NA
j_gene: TRBJ2-2
v_gene: TRBV2
CDR3aa: CASSIDSGELFF
CDR3nt: TGTGCCAGCAGCATAGACTCCGGGGAGCTGTTTTTT

d_gene: NA
abundance: NA
j_gene: TRBJ2-7
v_gene: TRBV9
CDR3aa: CASSVKSSPYEQYF
CDR3nt: TGTGCCAGCAGCGTAAAGTCCTCTCCCTACGAGCAGTACTTC

d_gene: NA
abundance: NA
j_gene: TRBJ2-1
v_gene: TRBV5-1
CDR3aa: CASEVRDKFYNEQFF
CDR3nt: TGCGCCAGCGAGGTCCGGGACAAGTTCTACAATGAGCAGTTCTTC

d_gene: NA
abundance: NA
j_gene: TRBJ1-1
v_gene: TRBV28
CDR3aa: CASSPTTGSSTRPNTEAFF
CDR3nt: TGTGCCAGCAGCCCCACAACAGGGTCGTCAACTAGACCGAACACTGAAGCTTTCTTT

d_gene: NA
abundance: NA
j_gene: TRBJ2-7
v_gene: TRBV7-2
CDR3aa: CASSPEAIYEQYF
CDR3nt: TGTGCCAGCAGCCCCGAGGCCATCTACGAGCAGTACTTC

d_gene: TRBD1
abundance: NA
j_gene: TRBJ1-5
v_gene: TRBV15
CDR3aa: CATSRIGQGHNQPQHF
CDR3nt: TGTGCCACCAGCCGCATAGGACAGGGCCACAATCAGCCCCAGCATTTT

d_gene: NA
abundance: NA
j_gene: TRBJ1-2
v_gene: TRBV14
CDR3aa: CASSPGSGGYGYTF
CDR3nt: TGTGCCAGCAGCCCGGGCTCGGGCGGCTATGGCTACACCTTC

d_gene: NA
abundance: NA
j_gene: TRBJ1-6
v_gene: TRBV27
CDR3aa: CASRRLESSYNSPLHF
CDR3nt: TGTGCCAGCAGGCGGCTAGAGAGCTCCTATAATTCACCCCTCCACTTT

d_gene: NA
abundance: NA
j_gene: TRBJ2-1
v_gene: TRBV7-9
CDR3aa: CASSLVYGEQFF
CDR3nt: TGTGCCAGCAGCTTAGTTTACGGAGAGCAGTTCTTC

d_gene: NA
abundance: NA
j_gene: TRBJ2-1
v_gene: TRBV29-1
CDR3aa: CSVERGTSDEQFF
CDR3nt: TGCAGCGTTGAACGGGGGACGAGCGATGAGCAGTTCTTC

d_gene: TRBD2
abundance: NA
j_gene: TRBJ2-2
v_gene: TRBV7-6
CDR3aa: CASSLGTSVENTGELFF
CDR3nt: TGTGCCAGCAGCTTAGGGACTAGCGTAGAGAACACCGGGGAGCTGTTTTTT

d_gene: NA
abundance: once
j_gene: TRBJ1-6
v_gene: TRBV5-6
CDR3aa: CASSFGGASYNSPLHF
CDR3nt: TGTGCCAGCAGCTTTGGGGGTGCCTCCTATAATTCACCCCTCCACTTT

d_gene: TRBD1
abundance: NA
j_gene: TRBJ1-1
v_gene: TRBV7-9
CDR3aa: CASSLRDRMGRGEAFF
CDR3nt: TGTGCCAGCAGCCTACGGGACAGGATGGGAAGGGGTGAAGCTTTCTTT

d_gene: NA
abundance: NA
j_gene: TRBJ1-1
v_gene: TRBV5-1
CDR3aa: CASSLGGNTEAFF
CDR3nt: TGCGCCAGCAGCTTGGGAGGGAACACTGAAGCTTTCTTT

d_gene: TRBD1
abundance: NA
j_gene: TRBJ1-2
v_gene: TRBV5-6
CDR3aa: CASRPRGVQPRYGYTF
CDR3nt: TGTGCCAGCAGGCCCAGGGGGGTCCAACCCCGGTATGGCTACACCTTC

d_gene: NA
abundance: NA
j_gene: TRBJ1-5
v_gene: TRBV28
CDR3aa: CASSSPWEEGRQPQHF
CDR3nt: TGTGCCAGCAGTTCCCCGTGGGAGGAGGGCCGTCAGCCCCAGCATTTT

d_gene: NA
abundance: NA
j_gene: TRBJ2-5
v_gene: TRBV5-1
CDR3aa: CASSLGPPQETQYF
CDR3nt: TGCGCCAGCAGCTTGGGTCCGCCACAAGAGACCCAGTACTTC

d_gene: TRBD1
abundance: NA
j_gene: TRBJ1-4
v_gene: TRBV27
CDR3aa: CASSFRMTGARGEANEKLFF
CDR3nt: TGTGCCAGCAGTTTTAGGATGACAGGGGCGAGGGGTGAGGCTAATGAAAAACTGTTTTTT

d_gene: TRBD1
abundance: once
j_gene: TRBJ1-4
v_gene: TRBV18
CDR3aa: CASSYRQGGGEKLFF
CDR3nt: TGTGCCAGCTCATACAGACAGGGAGGAGGTGAAAAACTGTTTTTT

d_gene: NA
abundance: NA
j_gene: TRBJ2-3
v_gene: TRBV5-4
CDR3aa: CASRPDQGTDTQYF
CDR3nt: TGTGCCAGCAGGCCCGACCAAGGGACAGATACGCAGTATTTT

d_gene: TRBD2
abundance: NA
j_gene: TRBJ2-7
v_gene: TRBV10-1
CDR3aa: CASSDSGTSGTPAHEQYF
CDR3nt: TGCGCCAGCAGTGATTCCGGGACTAGCGGGACCCCTGCCCACGAGCAGTACTTC

d_gene: NA
abundance: NA
j_gene: TRBJ2-7
v_gene: TRBV5-5
CDR3aa: CASSLFNSAYEQYF
CDR3nt: TGTGCCAGCAGCTTGTTTAACAGTGCCTACGAGCAGTACTTC

d_gene: NA
abundance: NA
j_gene: TRBJ2-3
v_gene: TRBV2
CDR3aa: CASRRGGDTQYF
CDR3nt: TGTGCCAGCCGAAGGGGGGGCGATACGCAGTATTTT

d_gene: NA
abundance: NA
j_gene: TRBJ2-6
v_gene: TRBV19
CDR3aa: CASSTYSLSGANVLTF
CDR3nt: TGTGCCAGTAGTACGTACTCGCTCTCTGGGGCCAACGTCCTGACTTTC

d_gene: NA
abundance: NA
j_gene: TRBJ1-4
v_gene: TRBV19
CDR3aa: CASSPDGATNEKLFF
CDR3nt: TGTGCCAGTAGTCCGGACGGTGCAACTAATGAAAAACTGTTTTTT

d_gene: TRBD1
abundance: NA
j_gene: TRBJ1-1
v_gene: TRBV6-1
CDR3aa: CASRVQGYTEAFF
CDR3nt: TGTGCCAGCAGAGTACAGGGGTACACTGAAGCTTTCTTT

d_gene: TRBD1
abundance: NA
j_gene: TRBJ2-7
v_gene: TRBV28
CDR3aa: CASMGTGFFLAYEQYF
CDR3nt: TGTGCCAGCATGGGGACAGGGTTTTTTTTGGCCTACGAGCAGTACTTC

d_gene: TRBD2
abundance: NA
j_gene: TRBJ2-5
v_gene: TRBV6-1
CDR3aa: CASSASGGGGRETQYF
CDR3nt: TGTGCCAGCAGTGCTAGCGGGGGGGGTGGTAGAGAGACCCAGTACTTC

d_gene: NA
abundance: NA
j_gene: TRBJ1-5
v_gene: TRBV10-3
CDR3aa: CAISESRGPSNQPQHF
CDR3nt: TGTGCCATCAGTGAGTCGAGGGGCCCTAGCAATCAGCCCCAGCATTTT

d_gene: TRBD1
abundance: once
j_gene: TRBJ1-2
v_gene: TRBV9
CDR3aa: CASSVQGQGNYGYTF
CDR3nt: TGTGCCAGCAGCGTACAAGGACAGGGTAACTATGGCTACACCTTC

d_gene: NA
abundance: NA
j_gene: TRBJ1-2
v_gene: TRBV5-1
CDR3aa: CASSPVRGYDYGYTF
CDR3nt: TGCGCCAGCAGCCCGGTTCGGGGTTATGACTATGGCTACACCTTC

d_gene: NA
abundance: NA
j_gene: TRBJ2-1
v_gene: TRBV6-5
CDR3aa: CASSYSLASNEQFF
CDR3nt: TGTGCCAGCAGTTACTCTCTAGCAAGCAATGAGCAGTTCTTC